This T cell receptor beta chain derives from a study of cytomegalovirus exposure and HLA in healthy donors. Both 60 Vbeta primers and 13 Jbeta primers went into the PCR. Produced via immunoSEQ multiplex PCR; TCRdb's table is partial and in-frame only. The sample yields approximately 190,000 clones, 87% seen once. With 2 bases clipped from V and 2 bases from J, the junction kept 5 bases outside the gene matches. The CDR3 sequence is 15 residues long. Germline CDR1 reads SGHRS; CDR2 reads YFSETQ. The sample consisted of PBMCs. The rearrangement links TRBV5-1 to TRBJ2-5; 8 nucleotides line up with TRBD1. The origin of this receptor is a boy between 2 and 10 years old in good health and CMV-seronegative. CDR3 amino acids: CASSLQGGLQETQYF. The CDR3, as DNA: TGCGCCAGCAGCTTACAGGGGGGTCTGCAAGAGACCCAGTACTTC.